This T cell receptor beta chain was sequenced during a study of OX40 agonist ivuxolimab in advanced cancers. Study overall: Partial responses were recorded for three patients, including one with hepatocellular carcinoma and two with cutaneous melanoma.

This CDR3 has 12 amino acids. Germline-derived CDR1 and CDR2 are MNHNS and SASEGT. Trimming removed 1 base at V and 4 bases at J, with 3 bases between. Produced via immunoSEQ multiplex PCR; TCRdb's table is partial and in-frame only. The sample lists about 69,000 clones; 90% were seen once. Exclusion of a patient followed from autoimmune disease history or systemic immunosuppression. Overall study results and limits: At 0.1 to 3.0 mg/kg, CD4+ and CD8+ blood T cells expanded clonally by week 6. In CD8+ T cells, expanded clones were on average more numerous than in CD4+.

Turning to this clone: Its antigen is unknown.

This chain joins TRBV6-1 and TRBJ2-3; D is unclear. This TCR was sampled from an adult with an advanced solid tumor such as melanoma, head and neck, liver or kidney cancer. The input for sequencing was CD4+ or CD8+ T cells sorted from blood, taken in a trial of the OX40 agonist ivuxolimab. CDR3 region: CASSEEADTQYF. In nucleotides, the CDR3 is TGTGCCAGCAGTGAAGAGGCAGATACGCAGTATTTT.